The 10 T cell receptor beta chains in this list originate from one sample, sequenced in a study of blood T cell repertoires in COVID-19. TCRdb's copy holds only in-frame clones and misses some; the assay was immunoSEQ multiplex PCR. Here the sample spans more than 15,000 clones, about 81% being singletons. Sequenced sample: peripheral blood. The receptors come from a man in his 60s with acute or convalescent COVID-19.

The chain links TRBV10-3 to TRBJ2-1; a weak D match, TRBD2 (5 bases). CDR1 ENHRY and CDR2 SYGVKD come from the germline V gene. V shed 9 bases and J shed 5 bases, with 17 bases lying between them. This CDR3 spans 14 amino acids. Written as DNA, the CDR3 is TGTGCCATAAAAGACACCCGGGGAGACAATGAGCAGTTCTTC. The encoded protein is CAIKDTRGDNEQFF.

The rearrangement uses TRBV5-1 and TRBJ1-5; D perhaps matches TRBD1 (5 bases). The V and J ends lost 0 bases and 7 bases respectively, with 8 bases between them. The CDR3 extends over 13 amino acids. Looked up from germline, CDR1 is SGHRS and CDR2 is YFSETQ. For the CDR3, the DNA is TGCGCCAGCAGCTTGGTTACAGGACAGCCCCAGCATTTT. Translated, it gives CASSLVTGQPQHF.

This clone has only a few counts. The chain links TRBV7-9 to TRBJ1-1; D is unclear. The CDR3 runs 13 residues. V was trimmed by 3 bases and J by 5 bases, leaving 10 bases between them. Germline V gene sequence: CDR1 SEHNR, CDR2 FQNEAQ (reference sequence). The DNA of the CDR3 is TGTGCCAGCAGCTTGAGTTTGAGAACTGAAGCTTTCTTT. It encodes CASSLSLRTEAFF. The full variable domain, its missing parts supplied by reference TRBV7-9 and TRBJ1-1, is DTGVSQNPRHKITKRGQNVTFRCDPISEHNRLYWYRQTLGQGPEFLTYFQNEAQLEKSRLLSDRFSAERPKGSFSTLEIQRTEQGDSAMYLCASSLSLRTEAFFGQGTRLTVV.

This chain joins TRBV19 and TRBJ1-5, with D maybe TRBD1 (5 bases). Germline assignment: CDR1 LNHDA and CDR2 SQIVND (reference sequence). Between the trimmed V and J ends, which lost 8 bases and 4 bases, there was a span of 12 bases. CDR3 length equals 13 residues. In nucleotides, the CDR3 is TGTGCCAGTGGGTGGGGGGGGAATCAGCCCCAGCATTTT. Protein product: CASGWGGNQPQHF.

This sequence joins TRBV27 and TRBJ2-3; tentative D call: TRBD1 (5 bases). CDR3 size: 15 residues. Germline CDR1 MNHEY, CDR2 SMNVEV (reference sequence). V shed 11 bases and J shed 9 bases, with 27 bases lying between them. The CDR3 DNA sequence: TGTGCCCCCCGACGAAGGTTTCTTGGTTGGGGCACGCAGTATTTT. Amino acids: CAPRRRFLGWGTQYF.

The chain uses TRBV6-1 and TRBJ2-1; 7 nucleotides agree with TRBD2. Germline CDR1 is MNHNS and CDR2 is SASEGT. V was clipped by 3 bases and J by 6 bases; unmatched bases: 8. The length of the CDR3 is 15 residues. In DNA, the CDR3 is TGTGCCAGCAGTGACGGGGACTACGCTAGCAATGAGCAGTTCTTC. This codes for CASSDGDYASNEQFF.

The J gene is TRBJ1-3, the V gene TRBV6-5; D uncertain. This CDR3 has 12 residues. Trimming took off 10 bases at V and 4 bases at J, with 11 bases between the two ends. Germline CDR1 MNHEY, CDR2 SVGAGI. The CDR3 DNA reads TGTGCCACCACGAGGTCAGGAAACACCATATATTTT. As protein: CATTRSGNTIYF.

V is TRBV11-2 and J is TRBJ2-3; no clear D gene. The CDR3 loop spans 15 amino acids. CDR1 and CDR2 from the germline V gene are SGHAT and FQNNGV. V lost 3 bases, J lost 0 bases, and 10 bases lay in between. CDR3 sequence reads: CASSLKRTSTDTQYF. The DNA of the CDR3 is TGTGCCAGCAGCTTGAAGCGAACTAGCACAGATACGCAGTATTTT.

This clone was counted a single time. The chain combines TRBV30 with TRBJ2-7; TRBD2 matches 8 bases. Germline CDR1 GTSNPN, CDR2 SVGIG (reference sequence). Trimming at V came to 2 bases and at J to 6 bases, leaving 6 bases not matched to a gene. This CDR3 comprises 13 residues. The CDR3 DNA is TGTGCCTGGAGTCCGGGACTAGAAGGCGAGCAGTACTTC. Amino acid sequence: CAWSPGLEGEQYF.

The chain has TRBV6-5 and TRBJ1-5, with 11 nucleotides matching TRBD1. Germline V gene lookup returns CDR1 MNHEY and CDR2 SVGAGI. This CDR3 has 15 residues. J was trimmed by 2 bases and V by 6 bases; bases with no gene match: 3. CDR3 residues: CASRGQGAGNQPQHF. DNA for the CDR3: TGTGCCAGCAGAGGACAGGGGGCAGGCAATCAGCCCCAGCATTTT.